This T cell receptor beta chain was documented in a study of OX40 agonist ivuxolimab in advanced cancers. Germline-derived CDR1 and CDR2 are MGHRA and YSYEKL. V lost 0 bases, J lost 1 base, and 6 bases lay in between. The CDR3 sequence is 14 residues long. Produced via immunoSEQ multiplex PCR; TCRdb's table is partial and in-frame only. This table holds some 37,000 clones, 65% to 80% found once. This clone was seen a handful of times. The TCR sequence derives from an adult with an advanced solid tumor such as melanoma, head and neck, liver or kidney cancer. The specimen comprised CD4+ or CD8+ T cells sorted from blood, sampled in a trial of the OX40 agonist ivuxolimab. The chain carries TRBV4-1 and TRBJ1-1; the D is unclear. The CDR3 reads CASSQDGPNTEAFF. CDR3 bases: TGCGCCAGCAGCCAAGACGGGCCGAACACTGAAGCTTTCTTT.